This passage covers 21 T cell receptor beta chains from one sample sequenced in a study of blood T cells in healthy people across ages. Sample-barcoded 5' priming and a J-beta primer mix drove a second PCR of roughly 7 to 11 cycles. TCRdb redid the calling of the 5' RACE reads with MiXCR, one entry per CDR3 protein. The sample carries 550,000 to 750,000 distinct CDR3 sequences, around 21% recorded once. Sequencing was done on a sample of blood. Receptors were obtained from a man between 65 and 85 years old in good health.

The rearrangement uses TRBV20-1 and TRBJ2-6; D gene unclear. V gave up 0 bases and J gave up 0 bases, with 6 bases separating them. The CDR3 has 15 amino acids. Germline V gene lookup returns CDR1 DFQATT and CDR2 SNEGSKA (reference sequence). This CDR3 is CSARDRFSGANVLTF. The CDR3 DNA is TGCAGTGCTAGAGACAGATTCTCTGGGGCCAACGTCCTGACTTTC.

This chain connects TRBV7-9 to TRBJ2-1, with TRBD2 as a possible D gene (5 bases). V dropped 5 bases and J dropped 5 bases, with 16 bases sitting between them. Germline-derived CDR1 and CDR2 are SEHNR and FQNEAQ (reference sequence). This CDR3 has 15 amino acids. CDR3 sequence: CASSHTERRNNEQFF. In DNA form, the CDR3 reads TGTGCCAGCAGCCACACGGAGCGGAGAAACAATGAGCAGTTCTTC. Using reference TRBV7-9 and TRBJ2-1 for the parts outside the CDR3, the full variable domain is DTGVSQNPRHKITKRGQNVTFRCDPISEHNRLYWYRQTLGQGPEFLTYFQNEAQLEKSRLLSDRFSAERPKGSFSTLEIQRTEQGDSAMYLCASSHTERRNNEQFFGPGTRLTVL.

The chain carries TRBV6-6 and TRBJ2-3; TRBD2 matches 11 bases. The CDR3 sequence is 16 residues long. The J segment lost 4 bases and the V segment lost 8 bases, leaving 11 bases of the junction unmatched. Germline-derived CDR1 and CDR2 are MNHNY and SVGAGI (reference sequence). The CDR3 region has the DNA TGTGCCAGCGGCCGAACTAGCGGGAGTATTGCAGATACGCAGTATTTT. It codes for CASGRTSGSIADTQYF.

The rearrangement uses TRBV29-1 and TRBJ1-2; 8 bases line up with TRBD1. CDR1 is SQVTM and CDR2 is ANQGSEA in the germline V gene. There are 15 residues in the CDR3. V trimming: 6 bases; J trimming: 2 bases; junction bases outside the gene matches: 11. The CDR3 loop is CSVRSPRTGNYGYTF. The CDR3 region has the DNA TGCAGCGTCCGAAGCCCCCGGACAGGGAACTATGGCTACACCTTC.

This clonotype was detected only a few times. The chain employs TRBV20-1 and TRBJ1-1; D is perhaps TRBD1 (6 bases). This CDR3 has 13 amino acids. Trimming left V 1 base short and J 0 bases short, with 6 bases between. Germline values: CDR1 DFQATT, CDR2 SNEGSKA (reference sequence). The CDR3 coding sequence is TGCAGTGCTAGAGCAGGGGTGAACACTGAAGCTTTCTTT. It specifies CSARAGVNTEAFF.

About this clonotype: The junction and the germline gene differ at one end; a read error may be behind it. The chain is built from TRBV5-1 and TRBJ2-5; D call uncertain. In germline, CDR1 is SGHRS, CDR2 YFSETQ. The CDR3 extends over 15 amino acids. CDR3 residues: CASSPQWGSADTQYF. For the CDR3, the DNA is TGCGCCAGCAGCCCCCAGTGGGGTAGTGCAGATACGCAGTATTTC.

This clonotype turned up a few times. J is TRBJ2-4 and V is TRBV4-3, with 8 bases that match TRBD2. Germline V gene data show CDR1 as LGHNA and CDR2 as YSLEER. With 0 bases clipped from V and 8 bases from J, the junction kept 3 bases outside the gene matches. This CDR3 comprises 14 residues. This chain's CDR3 is CASSQDRRGDIQYF. The CDR3, as DNA: TGCGCCAGCAGCCAAGATAGGCGGGGGGACATTCAGTACTTC.

This clonotype was counted many times. V gene TRBV14 combines with J gene TRBJ2-5, with a possible D match to TRBD1 (6 bases). The germline V gene encodes CDR1 SGHDN and CDR2 FVKESK. Trimming cost V 2 bases and J 11 bases, with 15 bases left between them. The CDR3 has 13 residues. In DNA form, the CDR3 reads TGTGCCAGCAGCCAACGGACAGAGTCCTTTCAGTACTTC. Translation: CASSQRTESFQYF.

In its sample, this clonotype was seen a few times. The chain uses TRBV7-2 and TRBJ2-7; TRBD1 or TRBD2 may be the D gene (5 bases each). The CDR3 runs to 14 residues. Germline CDR1 and CDR2: SGHTA and FQGNSA. V dropped 1 base and J dropped 4 bases, with 11 bases sitting between them. The CDR3 DNA sequence: TGTGCCAGCAGCTTAGACAGGTGGGGGTACGAGCAGTACTTC. Its translation is CASSLDRWGYEQYF.

The chain carries TRBV28 and TRBJ2-7, with D maybe TRBD2 (5 bases). Germline CDR1 reads MDHEN; CDR2 reads SYDVKM. This CDR3 has 13 amino acids. The V end lost 6 bases, the J end lost 0 bases, and 9 bases lay between the germline ends. CDR3 loop: CASREVSSYEQYF. The CDR3 bases are TGTGCCAGCAGGGAGGTGAGCTCCTACGAGCAGTACTTC. Supplemented by reference TRBV28 and TRBJ2-7, the full variable domain reads DVKVTQSSRYLVKRTGEKVFLECVQDMDHENMFWYRQDPGLGLRLIYFSYDVKMKEKGDIPEGYSVSREKKERFSLILESASTNQTSMYLCASREVSSYEQYFGPGTRLTVT.

The chain recombines TRBV19 with TRBJ1-1; D may be TRBD1 (6 bases). This CDR3 region has 12 residues. Trimming pared 6 bases from V and 6 bases from J, leaving 11 bases between. Germline assignment: CDR1 LNHDA and CDR2 SQIVND (reference sequence). CDR3: CASRPQGPEAFF. CDR3 DNA: TGTGCCAGTAGGCCGCAGGGGCCTGAAGCTTTCTTT.

V is TRBV6-2 or TRBV6-3 and J is TRBJ2-7, with 8 bases lining up with TRBD1. In germline, CDR1 is MNHEY, CDR2 SVGEGT. This CDR3 has 15 amino acids. J gave up 5 bases and V 4 bases, and 10 bases lay outside the gene matches. CDR3 sequence reads: CASSFRGLRLDEQYF. In nucleotides, the CDR3 is TGTGCCAGCAGTTTCAGGGGGCTACGTCTCGACGAGCAGTACTTC.

This clonotype was detected only a few times. This chain links TRBV12-3 or TRBV12-4 with TRBJ2-1, with 14 bases matching TRBD2. The CDR3 length is 20 residues. V shed 3 bases and J 9 bases; nucleotides not matched to a gene: 19. Written as DNA, the CDR3 is TGTGCCAGCAGTTTTTCTCTGGGACTAGCGGGAGAGAGGTCCAGCGGTGAGCAGTTCTTC. Amino acids: CASSFSLGLAGERSSGEQFF.

This clonotype turned up a few times. The chain combines TRBV24-1 with TRBJ2-5; possibly TRBD2 for D (6 bases). The CDR3 has 13 amino acids. Germline-derived CDR1 and CDR2 are KGHDR and SFDVKD. V dropped 6 bases and J dropped 2 bases, with 9 bases sitting between them. The CDR3 DNA reads as TGTGCCACCAGTCTCGCGGGGCAAGAGACCCAGTACTTC. Translation gives CATSLAGQETQYF.

The chain employs TRBV7-9 and TRBJ1-5; no clear D gene. Germline V gene sequence: CDR1 SEHNR, CDR2 FQNEAQ (reference sequence). V gave up 5 bases and J gave up 10 bases, with 12 bases separating them. The CDR3 runs to 12 residues. CDR3 DNA sequence: TGTGCCAGCAGCGGCCAGACATCACCCCAGCATTTT. Translating it yields CASSGQTSPQHF.

This clonotype occurred a few times. V and J are TRBV12-3 or TRBV12-4 and TRBJ2-3; TRBD2 aligns across 15 bases. CDR3 length: 16 residues. The V gene end was trimmed by 6 bases and the J gene end by 4 bases; junction bases not matched to a gene: 5. The CDR3 loop is CASSLGLAGGSDTQYF. CDR3 coding DNA: TGTGCCAGCAGCCTTGGACTAGCGGGAGGGTCAGATACGCAGTATTTT.

A few counts support this clonotype. This chain joins TRBV10-3 and TRBJ2-5, with a possible D match to TRBD2 (5 bases). With 7 bases removed from V and 2 bases from J, the gap between germline ends came to 17 bases. The CDR3 consists of 15 residues. The V gene's germline CDR1 is ENHRY and CDR2 SYGVKD. Here the CDR3 DNA reads TGTGCCATCAAGCCCCGCGGGCTGGGGCAAGAGACCCAGTACTTC. Amino acid sequence: CAIKPRGLGQETQYF.

This chain links TRBV7-8 with TRBJ2-2; 7 positions match TRBD2. The V segment lost 0 bases and the J segment 6 bases; nucleotides outside the gene matches: 10. In germline, CDR1 is SGHVS, CDR2 FQNEAQ. The CDR3 has 17 amino acids. The chain's CDR3 is CASSLASLTSAPGELFF. The CDR3 DNA is TGTGCCAGCAGCTTAGCATCCCTTACTAGCGCCCCCGGGGAGCTGTTTTTT.

V usage is TRBV20-1 and J usage is TRBJ2-1, with 9 bases identical to TRBD2. With V trimmed by 1 base and J by 6 bases, 10 bases remained unmatched. CDR3 length equals 16 residues. Germline-derived CDR1 and CDR2 are DFQATT and SNEGSKA (reference sequence). This CDR3 is CSARVGSGSNRNEQFF. The CDR3 DNA is TGCAGTGCTAGAGTTGGTAGCGGGAGCAATCGCAATGAGCAGTTCTTC.

This chain joins TRBV20-1 and TRBJ2-5; 11 nucleotides match TRBD1. V shed 3 bases and J 4 bases; nucleotides not matched to a gene: 7. Looked up from germline, CDR1 is DFQATT and CDR2 is SNEGSKA (reference sequence). The CDR3 consists of 15 residues. CDR3 loop: CSARRGQGALETQYF. DNA of the CDR3: TGCAGTGCTAGGCGTGGACAGGGGGCGTTAGAGACCCAGTACTTC.

CDR3 sequence reads: CASNPSGIGDEQFF. CDR3 in DNA: TGTGCCAGCAATCCTAGCGGGATAGGCGATGAGCAGTTCTTC. The chain links TRBV7-2 to TRBJ2-7, with TRBD2 matching over 9 bases. The end of the DNA aligns better with TRBJ2-1, so the J call may be wrong. From germline, CDR1 is SGHTA and CDR2 FQGNSA. The CDR3 contains 14 residues.